Sequencing of this T cell receptor (beta chain) was carried out in a study of radiotherapy plus CTLA-4 blockade in lung cancer. For the study at large: Objective responses were seen in around 20% of patients, disease control in around 31%. Findings and limits, study-wide: According to reports, early shifts in blood T cell clones, alongside interferon-beta, forecast response most accurately. Subsequent to radiotherapy plus ipilimumab, tumor-derived TCR clones underwent expansion in blood.

About this clone: Its antigen is undetermined.

Only in-frame clones appear in the TCRdb table, and some are missing; sequencing was by immunoSEQ multiplex PCR. The table has more than 55,000 clones, approximately 80% seen once. Patients in the study, people with chemo-refractory metastatic non-small-cell lung cancer, received focal radiation plus ipilimumab CTLA-4 blockade. The V segment lost 5 bases and the J segment 0 bases; nucleotides outside the gene matches: 3. The CDR3 loop spans 15 amino acids. The germline V gene has CDR1 SNHLY and CDR2 FYNNEI. The TCR comes from a human donor with non-small cell lung cancer whose response to radiotherapy plus ipilimumab could not be evaluated. The chain is built from TRBV2 and TRBJ2-7; TRBD2 aligns across 11 bases. The input for sequencing was peripheral blood, taken from a patient treated with radiotherapy plus ipilimumab. For the CDR3, the DNA is TGTGCCAGCAGTTCCGGGACTAGCGGCTCCTACGAGCAGTACTTC. Translated: CASSSGTSGSYEQYF.